The entry below gives a single T cell receptor beta chain sequence along with its context. No antigen is known for it. This sample is drawn from a study of cytomegalovirus exposure and HLA in healthy donors. Study-wide results and limits: V- and J-gene trimming of TCR beta was linked (in a later analysis) to a missense DCLRE1C variant. Within a later analysis, the majority of CMV-associated TCR beta chains appeared HLA-restricted.

The PCR was carried out with 60 Vbeta primers and 13 Jbeta primers. As handled by the study authors: Later, 65 million to 85 million unique TCR beta chains were counted in an analysis, and about 12 million of them were shared. Assay: immunoSEQ multiplex PCR; the TCRdb copy retains only in-frame clones and omits some. V, J and clone size derive from that table, while D and trimming were established from the DNA sequence. Of around 130,000 clones in the sample, approximately 8.6% were seen once. Whereas donors were nominally healthy upon sampling, unrecorded immune exposures were probable. In germline, CDR1 is ENHRY, CDR2 SYGVKD. The CDR3 contains 17 residues. V was pared by 3 bases and J by 0 bases, with 8 bases of the junction left unmatched.

This TCR came from a woman in her thirties or forties in good health and CMV-seropositive. This chain links TRBV10-3 with TRBJ2-3, with 8 bases fitting TRBD2. The specimen was PBMCs. The CDR3 DNA sequence: TGTGCCATCAGTGACCTGGGGCGGGGGGAGAGCACAGATACGCAGTATTTT. It codes for CAISDLGRGESTDTQYF.